This T cell receptor beta chain was obtained from a study of T-cell memory formation after mild COVID-19. Overall study results and limits: Some clones that responded were present in memory (sampled pre-infection), which suggests cross-reactive memory joined.

For this clonotype: Its antigen is as yet unknown.

The CDR3 sequence is 17 residues long. V trimming: 2 bases; J trimming: 2 bases; junction bases outside the gene matches: 13. Germline V CDR1 and CDR2: DFQATT, SNEGSKA (reference sequence). A single record per CDR3 protein comes from TCRdb applying MiXCR to the 5' RACE reads. The data show around 50,000 distinct CDR3 sequences, 12% seen once. This sequence joins TRBV20-1 and TRBJ2-3, with 7 bases identical to TRBD1. The sequencing input was PBMCs or a T cell subset sorted from them (not recorded which). The clonotype originates from a man between 18 and 29 years old who had mild COVID-19 (a few samples of this study predate the infection). Cell type and time point are not known. The CDR3 bases are TGCAGTGCTAGACCTCGACAGGGTTTGGGCAACACAGATACGCAGTATTTT. It yields the protein CSARPRQGLGNTDTQYF.